In this sample, the clone carrying this T cell receptor beta chain turned up many times. The antigen remains undetermined. Diagnosis relied on clinical symptoms, serum thyroxine and TRAb, thyroid ultrasound and orbital computed tomography. Sampled blood dates from first hyperthyroidism diagnosis, and it precedes any ophthalmopathy symptoms. The investigators amplified TCR beta CDR3 regions from RNA transcripts. HTBI primers drove first-round RT-PCR of the TCR CDR3. Each CDR3 protein is one row after TCRdb ran MiXCR on the multiplex PCR reads. The repertoire holds 250,000 to 300,000 distinct CDR3 sequences, roughly 15% seen once, with 13% in the top ten. These data are taken from a study of T cells in Graves' hyperthyroidism and ophthalmopathy. Study-wide findings and caveats: From stable hyperthyroidism, ophthalmopathy was set apart by a 13 V-J model.

There are 16 residues in the CDR3. Trimming pared 7 bases from V and 0 bases from J, leaving 15 bases between. The origin of this receptor is a woman aged 40 to 49 with Graves' hyperthyroidism that later progressed to Graves' ophthalmopathy. This chain connects TRBV12-3 or TRBV12-4 to TRBJ2-2; D not resolved. Material for sequencing was blood. In DNA form, the CDR3 reads TGTGCCAGCACCCCCCTTCCGCTCGCGAACACCGGGGAGCTGTTTTTT. Encoded protein: CASTPLPLANTGELFF.